This T cell receptor beta chain originates from a study of T cell responses to AZD1222 COVID-19 vaccine. Study observations and caveats: Reportedly, close to half of spike-specific TCRs are directed against unmutated variant regions. Breadth and depth of Spike-specific TCRs rose after two AZD1222 doses.

The table came from immunoSEQ multiplex PCR; TCRdb's copy has only in-frame clones and leaves some out. The sample contains around 94,000 clones, roughly 90% of which appear only once. On this clone itself: The antigen is not known.

This sequence originates from an adult in good health. The material was peripheral blood, obtained on day 0 of AZD1222 vaccination.

CDR3 in amino acids: CASSSRREAGSYEQYF. CDR3 nucleotides: TGTGCCAGCAGTTCCCGAAGAGAGGCGGGATCCTACGAGCAGTACTTC. The rearrangement links TRBV6-2 or TRBV6-3 to TRBJ2-7; D might be TRBD2 (6 bases). Germline assignment: CDR1 MNHEY and CDR2 SVGEGT. The V end was cut by 4 bases, the J end by 1 base, with 17 bases between. The CDR3 runs 16 residues.